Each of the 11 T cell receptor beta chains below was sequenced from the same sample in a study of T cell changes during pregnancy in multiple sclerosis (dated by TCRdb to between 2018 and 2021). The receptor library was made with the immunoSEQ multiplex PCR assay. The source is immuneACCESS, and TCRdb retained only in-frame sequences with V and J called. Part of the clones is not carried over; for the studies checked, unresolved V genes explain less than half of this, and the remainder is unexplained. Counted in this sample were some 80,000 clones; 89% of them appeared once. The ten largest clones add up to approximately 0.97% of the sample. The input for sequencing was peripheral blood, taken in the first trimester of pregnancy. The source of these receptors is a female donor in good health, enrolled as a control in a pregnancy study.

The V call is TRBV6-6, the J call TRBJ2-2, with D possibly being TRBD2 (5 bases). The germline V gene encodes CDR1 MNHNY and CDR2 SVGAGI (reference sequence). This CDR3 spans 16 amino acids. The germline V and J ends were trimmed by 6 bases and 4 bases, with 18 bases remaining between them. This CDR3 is CASSLSFSGSTGELFF. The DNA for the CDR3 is TGTGCCAGCAGCCTCAGCTTCTCGGGGAGCACCGGGGAGCTGTTTTTT.

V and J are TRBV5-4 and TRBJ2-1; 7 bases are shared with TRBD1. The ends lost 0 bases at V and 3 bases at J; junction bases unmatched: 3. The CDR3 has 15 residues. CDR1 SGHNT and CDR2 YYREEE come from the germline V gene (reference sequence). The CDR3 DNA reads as TGTGCCAGCAGCTTGGACAGGGGCGACTACAATGAGCAGTTCTTC. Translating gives CASSLDRGDYNEQFF.

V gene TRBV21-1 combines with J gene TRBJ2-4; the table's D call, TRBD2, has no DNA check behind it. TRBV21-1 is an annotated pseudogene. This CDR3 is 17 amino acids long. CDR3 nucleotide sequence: TGTGCCAGCAGCAAATCAGGAGGTAAACTAGCCAAAAACATTCAGTACTTC. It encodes CASSKSGGKLAKNIQYF.

In DNA form, the CDR3 reads TGTGCCATCAGGGACAGGGAAGAGAACACTGAAGCTTTCTTT. Protein product: CAIRDREENTEAFF. This chain connects TRBV10-3 to TRBJ1-1, with 8 bases identical to TRBD1. Germline CDR1 and CDR2: ENHRY and SYGVKD. Trimming at V came to 6 bases and at J to 1 base, leaving 4 bases not matched to a gene. The CDR3 is 14 residues long.

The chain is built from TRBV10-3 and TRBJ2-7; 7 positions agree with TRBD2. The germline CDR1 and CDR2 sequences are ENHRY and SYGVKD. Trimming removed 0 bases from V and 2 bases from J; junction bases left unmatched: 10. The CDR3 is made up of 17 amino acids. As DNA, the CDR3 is TGTGCCATCAGTGAGTCTATAGGCGGGGGTTCTCCCTACGAGCAGTACTTC. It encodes CAISESIGGGSPYEQYF.

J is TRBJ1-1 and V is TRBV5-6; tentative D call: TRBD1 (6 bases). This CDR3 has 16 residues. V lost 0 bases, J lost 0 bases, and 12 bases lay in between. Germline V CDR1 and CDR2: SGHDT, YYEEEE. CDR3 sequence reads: CASSLGTEIMNTEAFF. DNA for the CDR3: TGTGCCAGCAGCTTGGGGACAGAAATAATGAACACTGAAGCTTTCTTT.

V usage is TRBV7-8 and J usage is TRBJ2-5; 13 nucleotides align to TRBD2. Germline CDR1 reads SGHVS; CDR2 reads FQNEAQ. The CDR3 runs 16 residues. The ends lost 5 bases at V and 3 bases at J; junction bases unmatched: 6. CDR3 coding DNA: TGTGCCAGCAGCCCGGGACTAGCGGGGATGGAAGAGACCCAGTACTTC. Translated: CASSPGLAGMEETQYF.

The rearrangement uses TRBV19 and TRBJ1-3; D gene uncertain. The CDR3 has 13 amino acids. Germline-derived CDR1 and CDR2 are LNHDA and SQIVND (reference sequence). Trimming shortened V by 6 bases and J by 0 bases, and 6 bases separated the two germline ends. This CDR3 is CASRANSGNTIYF. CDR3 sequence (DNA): TGTGCCAGTAGAGCTAACTCTGGAAACACCATATATTTT.

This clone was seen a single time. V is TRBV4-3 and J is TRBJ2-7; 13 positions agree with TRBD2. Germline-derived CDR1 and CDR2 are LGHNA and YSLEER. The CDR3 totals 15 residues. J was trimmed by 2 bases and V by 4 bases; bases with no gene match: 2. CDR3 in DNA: TGCGCCAGCAGCCCCGGACTAGCGGGGGCCTACGAGCAGTACTTC. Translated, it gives CASSPGLAGAYEQYF.

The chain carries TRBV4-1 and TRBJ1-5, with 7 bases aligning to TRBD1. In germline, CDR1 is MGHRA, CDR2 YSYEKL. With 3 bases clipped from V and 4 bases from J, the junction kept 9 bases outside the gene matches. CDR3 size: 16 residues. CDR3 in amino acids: CASSHPGQMGNQPQHF. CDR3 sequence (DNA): TGCGCCAGCAGCCATCCGGGACAGATGGGGAATCAGCCCCAGCATTTT.

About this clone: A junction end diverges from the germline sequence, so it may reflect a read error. The CDR3, as DNA: TGTGCCAGCAGCCTAGAGGGCAGGGTCGCAGATACGCAGTATTTT. Encoded protein: CASSLEGRVADTQYF. The chain is built from TRBV11-2 and TRBJ2-3, with D perhaps given as TRBD1 or TRBD2 (5 bases each). Germline V CDR1 and CDR2: SGHAT, FQNNGV. There are 15 residues in the CDR3.